One and the same sample provided the 29 T cell receptor beta chains below, sequenced in a study of beta chain features in type 1 diabetes. The sequenced template was cDNA made from the entire isolated RNA. Some clones are missing from TCRdb's copy, which holds only in-frame ones; the method was immunoSEQ multiplex PCR. The repertoire has around 400,000 clones, roughly 13% of them found once; the top ten carry roughly 0.017%. Sequencing was done on a sample of naive CD4+ T cells from blood. These receptors were taken from a young man in good health.

This clone turned up a few times. The gene calls are TRBV6-1 and TRBJ2-3, with 8 bases matching TRBD2. The V gene's germline CDR1 is MNHNS and CDR2 SASEGT. Trimming at V came to 4 bases and at J to 3 bases, leaving 6 bases not matched to a gene. The CDR3 loop spans 15 amino acids. The CDR3 nucleotides are TGTGCCAGCAGTGGCCGTGAGCGGGAGACAGATACGCAGTATTTT. This sequence encodes CASSGRERETDTQYF.

This clone occurred a few times. CDR3 loop: CASSQTGTSTDTQYF. In nucleotides, the CDR3 is TGTGCCAGCAGCCAGACCGGGACAAGCACAGATACGCAGTATTTT. The chain combines TRBV6-1 with TRBJ2-3, with a weak D call TRBD1 (6 bases). V was cut by 6 bases and J by 0 bases, with 13 bases left in between. The CDR3 has 15 amino acids. The V gene's germline CDR1 is MNHNS and CDR2 SASEGT.

The J gene is TRBJ2-5, the V gene TRBV5-1, with 9 bases identical to TRBD2. This CDR3 is built from 14 residues. Unmatched junction bases numbered 5, after V lost 7 bases and J lost 1 base. Germline lookup yields CDR1 SGHRS and CDR2 YFSETQ. The CDR3 region has the DNA TGCGCCAGCCGAACTAGCGGGCCCCAAGAGACCCAGTACTTC. This codes for CASRTSGPQETQYF.

The chain couples TRBV9 to TRBJ2-2, with a tentative D call TRBD1 (6 bases). Deletions cut 0 bases from V and 2 bases from J, with 8 bases between. CDR1 is SGDLS and CDR2 is YYNGEE in the germline V gene. CDR3 length: 15 residues. In DNA form, the CDR3 reads TGTGCCAGCAGCGTAGGGGACATCAACACCGGGGAGCTGTTTTTT. It translates to CASSVGDINTGELFF.

This clone appeared a few times. The CDR3 reads CASSPIYRRTDTQYF. In nucleotides, the CDR3 is TGTGCCAGCAGCCCGATTTACAGGCGCACAGATACGCAGTATTTT. The chain combines TRBV7-2 with TRBJ2-3; D perhaps matches TRBD1 (5 bases). V lost 5 bases, J lost 1 base, and 13 bases lay in between. CDR1 is SGHTA, CDR2 FQGNSA, per germline. The CDR3 covers 15 residues.

This chain uses TRBV6-5 with TRBJ2-7, with D possibly being TRBD2 (6 bases). The V end was cut by 5 bases, the J end by 1 base, with 15 bases between. This CDR3 contains 15 residues. Germline CDR1 reads MNHEY; CDR2 reads SVGAGI. In nucleotides, the CDR3 is TGTGCCAGCAGTACCTCCTGGGCGGGATCCTACGAGCAGTACTTC. It codes for CASSTSWAGSYEQYF.

The table lists this clone with a few counts. This chain links TRBV5-4 with TRBJ2-1; 13 bases map to TRBD2. V lost 1 base and J lost 6; bases outside the gene matches: 1. Germline assignment: CDR1 SGHNT and CDR2 YYREEE (reference sequence). The CDR3 spans 15 residues. CDR3 region: CASSLRTSGSNEQFF. CDR3 nucleotides: TGTGCCAGCAGCTTGCGGACTAGCGGGAGCAATGAGCAGTTCTTC.

V is TRBV7-2 and J is TRBJ2-7, with a possible D match to TRBD2 (5 bases). Trimming cost V 6 bases and J 7 bases, with 16 bases left between them. CDR1 is SGHTA, CDR2 FQGNSA, per germline. This CDR3 comprises 13 residues. The CDR3 region is CASRGWRTGEQYF. CDR3 in DNA: TGTGCCAGCAGGGGCTGGAGAACGGGGGAGCAGTACTTC.

This clone was seen a few times. V usage is TRBV29-1 and J usage is TRBJ2-1; 11 positions agree with TRBD2. Germline trimming cut 4 bases from V and 4 bases from J; bases unmatched to any gene: 3. This CDR3 has 14 residues. CDR1 SQVTM and CDR2 ANQGSEA come from the germline V gene. For the CDR3, the DNA is TGCAGCGTTGGACTAGCGGGGTTTTACAATGAGCAGTTCTTC. This sequence encodes CSVGLAGFYNEQFF.

The CDR3 bases are TGTGCCAGCAGCTTAAATGGTGGTAGTGGGAGTACGCAGTATTTT. Amino acid sequence: CASSLNGGSGSTQYF. This chain uses TRBV7-3 with TRBJ2-3; D perhaps matches TRBD2 (5 bases). V lost 1 base and J lost 8, with 16 bases in between. The CDR3 is 15 residues long. Germline V lookup: CDR1 SGHTA, CDR2 FQGTGA.

This clone showed up just a few times. The chain couples TRBV5-1 to TRBJ1-5; D gene unclear. CDR3 size: 13 residues. V lost 2 bases, J lost 5 bases, and 8 bases lay in between. Germline CDR1 SGHRS, CDR2 YFSETQ. CDR3: CASSFGPDQPQHF. CDR3 nucleotide sequence: TGCGCCAGCAGCTTTGGGCCGGATCAGCCCCAGCATTTT.

The table lists this clone with a few counts. The chain carries TRBV5-1 and TRBJ2-7; D not resolved. CDR3 size: 11 residues. Per the germline V gene, CDR1 is SGHRS and CDR2 is YFSETQ. V dropped 4 bases and J dropped 5 bases, with 7 bases sitting between them. CDR3: CASSQRDEQYF. The CDR3 nucleotides read TGCGCCAGCAGCCAAAGAGACGAGCAGTACTTC. Full variable domain (rest looked up from reference TRBV5-1 and TRBJ2-7): KAGVTQTPRYLIKTRGQQVTLSCSPISGHRSVSWYQQTPGQGLQFLFEYFSETQRNKGNFPGRFSGRQFSNSRSEMNVSTLELGDSALYLCASSQRDEQYFGPGTRLTVT.

The chain joins TRBV5-4 to TRBJ1-1; TRBD1 agrees at 8 bases. Trimming took 5 bases from V and 1 from J; bases not matched to a gene: 7. The CDR3 consists of 15 residues. Germline CDR1 SGHNT, CDR2 YYREEE (reference sequence). CDR3 DNA: TGTGCCAGCAGGGACCCCGGGACAGGGAACACTGAAGCTTTCTTT. The encoded protein is CASRDPGTGNTEAFF.

The sample holds a few counts of this clone. This rearrangement joins TRBV6-4 to TRBJ2-1; D is perhaps TRBD2 (5 bases). Trimming took off 5 bases at V and 0 bases at J, with 8 bases between the two ends. The CDR3 consists of 14 residues. Germline V gene data show CDR1 as MRHNA and CDR2 as SNTAGT. CDR3 protein: CASSPGLSYNEQFF. CDR3 nucleotide sequence: TGTGCCAGCAGTCCAGGACTCTCCTACAATGAGCAGTTCTTC.

The chain carries TRBV2 and TRBJ2-2, with TRBD1 as a possible D gene (6 bases). Looked up from germline, CDR1 is SNHLY and CDR2 is FYNNEI. The CDR3 length is 15 residues. Trimming removed 5 bases at V and 5 bases at J, with 15 bases between. CDR3 sequence (DNA): TGTGCCAGCAGTTTGGACAGTACCAGGACCGGGGAGCTGTTTTTT. Its protein is CASSLDSTRTGELFF.

V usage is TRBV29-1 and J usage is TRBJ2-1; 8 nucleotides agree with TRBD2. V dropped 6 bases and J dropped 0; count of bases not matched to a gene: 4. Germline values: CDR1 SQVTM, CDR2 ANQGSEA. CDR3 size: 14 residues. The CDR3 spells CSVARGDSYNEQFF. Here the CDR3 DNA reads TGCAGCGTCGCGCGGGGGGACTCCTACAATGAGCAGTTCTTC.

This clone came up once. The rearrangement uses TRBV9 and TRBJ2-7, with D perhaps TRBD1 (6 bases). Germline V gives CDR1 SGDLS, CDR2 YYNGEE. The CDR3 totals 14 residues. Trimming stripped 0 bases from V and 2 bases from J, with 9 bases between. The CDR3 protein is CASSVEDSPYEQYF. The DNA for the CDR3 is TGTGCCAGCAGCGTAGAGGACAGTCCCTACGAGCAGTACTTC.

This chain joins TRBV7-8 and TRBJ1-1, with TRBD1 matching 8 bases. After removal of 1 base from V and 0 bases from J, the junction contained 1 base not matched to a gene. The CDR3 totals 15 residues. Germline CDR1 and CDR2: SGHVS and FQNEAQ. CDR3 sequence: CASSLGQGLNTEAFF. DNA of the CDR3: TGTGCCAGCAGCTTAGGACAGGGGTTGAACACTGAAGCTTTCTTT. The variable domain in full, with the rest retrieved from reference TRBV7-8 and TRBJ1-1, is GAGVSQSPRYKVAKRGQDVALRCDPISGHVSLFWYQQALGQGPEFLTYFQNEAQLDKSGLPSDRFFAERPEGSVSTLKIQRTQQEDSAVYLCASSLGQGLNTEAFFGQGTRLTVV.

V and J are TRBV6-6 and TRBJ1-1, with a tentative D call TRBD1 (6 bases). The CDR3 spans 14 residues. The ends were cut back, 6 bases at V and 3 bases at J, with 14 bases in the middle. Germline CDR1 reads MNHNY; CDR2 reads SVGAGI (reference sequence). In nucleotides, the CDR3 is TGTGCCAGCAGACGACAGGAGACGGACACTGAAGCTTTCTTT. Translated, it gives CASRRQETDTEAFF.

This clone has a handful of counts. The rearrangement links TRBV15 to TRBJ1-4; 7 bases fit TRBD1. This CDR3 is built from 17 residues. Germline values: CDR1 LNHNV, CDR2 YYDKDF (reference sequence). V lost 5 bases, J lost 5 bases, and 14 bases stayed unmatched. Here the CDR3 reads CATSEGGPRRKNEKLFF. The CDR3 DNA reads as TGTGCCACCAGCGAAGGGGGCCCGCGGAGAAAAAATGAAAAACTGTTTTTT. Full variable domain (remainder filled in from reference TRBV15 and TRBJ1-4): DAMVIQNPRYQVTQFGKPVTLSCSQTLNHNVMYWYQQKSSQAPKLLFHYYDKDFNNEADTPDNFQSRRPNTSFCFLDIRSPGLGDTAMYLCATSEGGPRRKNEKLFFGSGTQLSVL.

This chain links TRBV15 with TRBJ2-1; 7 bases are shared with TRBD2. The V and J ends lost 0 bases and 6 bases, in that order; junction bases with no gene match: 8. Germline CDR1 LNHNV, CDR2 YYDKDF (reference sequence). The CDR3 covers 16 residues. CDR3 residues: CATSRDPSGTFNEQFF. CDR3 in DNA: TGTGCCACCAGCAGAGATCCGAGCGGGACTTTCAATGAGCAGTTCTTC.

This chain uses TRBV7-2 with TRBJ2-7; 8 bases agree with TRBD1. With 5 bases clipped from V and 2 bases from J, the junction kept 8 bases outside the gene matches. Per germline, CDR1 SGHTA and CDR2 FQGNSA. The CDR3 extends over 15 amino acids. The CDR3 coding sequence is TGTGCCAGCAGCATCCGCGGGACAGGAGCCTACGAGCAGTACTTC. Protein sequence: CASSIRGTGAYEQYF.

The genes are TRBV5-1 and TRBJ2-5, with a possible D match to TRBD1 (6 bases). This CDR3 region has 14 residues. Germline assignment: CDR1 SGHRS and CDR2 YFSETQ. Trimming cost V 4 bases and J 6 bases, with 16 bases left between them. CDR3 nucleotides: TGCGCCAGCAGCCCCTGGACAGATAGAAAGACCCAGTACTTC. This codes for CASSPWTDRKTQYF.

The table lists this clone with a few counts. V is TRBV9 and J is TRBJ2-1; tentatively, D is TRBD2 (5 bases). CDR1 and CDR2 (germline): SGDLS, YYNGEE. The CDR3 has 15 amino acids. Trimming removed 5 bases from V and 6 bases from J, with 18 bases in between. CDR3 bases: TGTGCCAGCAGAGCTACTAGGACCTTCGCCAATGAGCAGTTCTTC. This sequence encodes CASRATRTFANEQFF.

This clone appeared a few times. The chain links TRBV9 to TRBJ1-1; 7 bases are a match to TRBD1. CDR1 is SGDLS and CDR2 is YYNGEE in the germline V gene. Trimming took 1 base from V and 1 from J; bases not matched to a gene: 7. The CDR3 extends over 16 amino acids. The CDR3, as DNA: TGTGCCAGCAGCGTAAGGGGGGACAGATCGAACACTGAAGCTTTCTTT. Translation: CASSVRGDRSNTEAFF.

In its sample, this clone was seen a few times. In nucleotides, the CDR3 is TGTGCCAGCAGCTTGGGGGACAGAGAGACCCAGTACTTC. It translates to CASSLGDRETQYF. The chain recombines TRBV7-8 with TRBJ2-5, with 7 bases that match TRBD1. Germline CDR1 SGHVS, CDR2 FQNEAQ. The CDR3 is made up of 13 amino acids. The V gene end was trimmed by 3 bases and the J gene end by 4 bases; junction bases not matched to a gene: 2.

The J gene is TRBJ1-2, the V gene TRBV4-2, with TRBD1 identical over 7 bases. This CDR3 has 16 amino acids. V lost 0 bases to trimming and J lost 2 bases; unmatched junction nucleotides: 6. Germline assignment: CDR1 LGHNA and CDR2 YNFKEQ. This CDR3 is CASSQDRDSPNYGYTF. The CDR3 DNA reads TGTGCCAGCAGCCAAGATCGGGACAGCCCCAACTATGGCTACACCTTC.

The V call is TRBV6-6, the J call TRBJ2-5, with unresolved D. The CDR3 has 14 amino acids. V was pared by 2 bases and J by 0 bases, with 7 bases between. Per the germline V gene, CDR1 is MNHNY and CDR2 is SVGAGI (reference sequence). The CDR3, as DNA: TGTGCCAGCAGTTACCGAGACAACCAAGAGACCCAGTACTTC. Protein: CASSYRDNQETQYF.

The V and J genes are TRBV29-1 and TRBJ1-4; D is possibly TRBD1 (6 bases). CDR3 length: 13 residues. Germline V gene sequence: CDR1 SQVTM, CDR2 ANQGSEA. Trimming removed 5 bases at V and 4 bases at J, with 11 bases between. The CDR3 bases are TGCAGCGTTTGGGGGCTTAATAATGAAAAACTGTTTTTT. It encodes CSVWGLNNEKLFF. Supplemented by reference TRBV29-1 and TRBJ1-4, the full variable domain reads SAVISQKPSRDICQRGTSLTIQCQVDSQVTMMFWYRQQPGQSLTLIATANQGSEATYESGFVIDKFPISRPNLTFSTLTVSNMSPEDSSIYLCSVWGLNNEKLFFGSGTQLSVL.